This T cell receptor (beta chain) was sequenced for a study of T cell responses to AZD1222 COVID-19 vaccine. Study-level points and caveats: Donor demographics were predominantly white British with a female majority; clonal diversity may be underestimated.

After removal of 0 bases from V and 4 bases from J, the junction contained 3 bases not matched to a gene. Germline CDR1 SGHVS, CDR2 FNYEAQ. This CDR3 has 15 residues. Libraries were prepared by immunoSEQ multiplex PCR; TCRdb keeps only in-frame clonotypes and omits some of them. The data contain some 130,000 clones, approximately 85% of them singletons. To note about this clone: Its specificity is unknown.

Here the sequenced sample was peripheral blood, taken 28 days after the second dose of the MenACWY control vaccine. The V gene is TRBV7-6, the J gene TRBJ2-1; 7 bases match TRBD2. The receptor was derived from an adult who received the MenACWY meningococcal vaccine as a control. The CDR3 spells CASSLAQRGYNEQFF. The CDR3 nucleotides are TGTGCCAGCAGCTTAGCCCAGCGGGGATACAATGAGCAGTTCTTC.